This TCR beta chain was documented in a study of identical twins (TCRdb year 2016). At the level of the whole study: To test whether fetal clonotypes persist, the study used deep sequencing on TCR alpha and beta repertoires from monozygotic twins, unrelated adults of various ages, and cord blood. To rule out contamination, replicate twin experiments were performed at different times with different library preparation protocols.

Receptor libraries were prepared by 5' RACE. Instrument on record: Illumina HiSeq 2000. A universal primer binding site was added through template switching, and the final cDNA carried a unique molecular identifier so that TCR cDNA molecules could be counted accurately. First-strand cDNA for TCR alpha and beta chains was synthesized from specific primers in the conserved constant-segment region. To control for contamination, each cDNA library was double barcoded with a SMART-Mk sample barcode plus Illumina barcodes. TruSeq adapter sequences and Illumina sample barcodes were added in two successive PCR steps. TCR alpha and beta cDNA libraries were sequenced on the Illumina HiSeq platform with custom primers. Turning to the authors' computational methods: MiGEC processed the raw reads to extract unique molecular identifiers, while MiXCR was used to determine the CDR3 positions. For each individual, recombination models were inferred using an EM algorithm with the repgenHMM and IGoR tools. The tcR package in R was used for shared clonotype analysis, with sharing normalized by the product of cloneset sizes. To study raw recombination free of thymic and clonal selection effects, out-of-frame nonproductive sequences were analyzed. TCRdb reran the public reads through fastp at Q25 and MiXCR, keeping productive beta chains. Each entry is one CDR3 protein sequence, shown with its most common DNA and genes. The V and J calls here are based on TCRdb, not the publication. The sample includes about 250,000 distinct CDR3 sequences, with over 12% observed a single time. The ten largest clonotypes hold around 9.5% of the sample.

Comments on this clonotype: No cognate antigen has been identified for it. No much larger clone exists at a distance of one base, and base qualities are not known.

Trimmed from V: 0 bases; trimmed from J: 1 base; junction bases lacking a gene match: 9. The CDR3 runs 19 amino acids, cysteine and phenylalanine included. Kept here is only the CDR3 DNA, which spans 57 bases and is read in frame from base 1. From the germline V gene, CDR1 is SGHRS and CDR2 is YFSETQ. All donors were healthy Caucasians. Miltenyi CD45RO+ enrichment and human naive T-cell isolation kits were used to isolate memory (CD45RO+) and naive T cells from PBMC. The investigation overall reported the following: Abundant cord blood beta clonotypes carried fewer insertions; young adult naive repertoires showed a weaker similar trend, while memory repertoires showed none. Because the same donors could not be followed over many years, conclusions were based on cross-sectional statistical analysis. The excess sharing between twins in beta out-of-frame sequences was weaker because fewer shared sequences reduced the signal-to-noise ratio. Out-of-frame TCR alpha sequences shared between twins showed an excess of low generation-probability sequences compared with coincidental sharing between unrelated individuals. Invariant T cells such as MAIT and iNKT could partly confound zero-insertion analyses, though diverse VJ usage argued against this for most clonotypes. Out-of-frame TCR alpha sharing in monozygotic twins was systematically underestimated by recombination models, whereas sharing between unrelated individuals was in agreement with the recombination models.

The rearranged segments are TRBV5-1 and TRBJ2-2, with 10 bases aligning to TRBD2. The sequenced sample consisted of memory (CD45RO+) T cells sorted from blood. The intended sense of this specimen's cell subset or site label: CD45RO+ enriched T cells. The clonotype originates from a woman younger than 35 in good health. The DNA sequence is as follows: TGCGCCAGCAGCTTGGCCGGTAGCGGGAGGATCGGGAACACCGGGGAGCTGTTTTTT. Its translation is CASSLAGSGRIGNTGELFF.